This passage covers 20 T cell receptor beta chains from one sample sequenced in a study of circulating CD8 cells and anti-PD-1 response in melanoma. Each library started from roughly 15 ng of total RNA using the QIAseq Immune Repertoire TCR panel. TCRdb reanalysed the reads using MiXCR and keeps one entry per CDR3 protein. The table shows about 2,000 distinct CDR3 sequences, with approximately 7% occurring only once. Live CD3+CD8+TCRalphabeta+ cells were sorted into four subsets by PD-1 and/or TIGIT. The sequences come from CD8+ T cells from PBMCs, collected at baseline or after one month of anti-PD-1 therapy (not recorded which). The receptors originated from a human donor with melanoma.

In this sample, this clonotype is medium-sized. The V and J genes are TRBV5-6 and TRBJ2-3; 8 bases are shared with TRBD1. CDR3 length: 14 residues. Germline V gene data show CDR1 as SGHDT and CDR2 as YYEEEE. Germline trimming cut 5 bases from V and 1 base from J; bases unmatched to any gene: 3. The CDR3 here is CASRQGGRTDTQYF. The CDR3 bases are TGTGCCAGCAGACAGGGGGGACGCACAGATACGCAGTATTTT.

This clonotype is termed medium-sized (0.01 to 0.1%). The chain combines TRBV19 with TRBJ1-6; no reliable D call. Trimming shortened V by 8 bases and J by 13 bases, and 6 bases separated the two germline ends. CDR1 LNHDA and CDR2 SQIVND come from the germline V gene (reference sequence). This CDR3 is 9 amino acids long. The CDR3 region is CASGFPLHF. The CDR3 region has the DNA TGTGCCAGTGGATTCCCCCTCCACTTT.

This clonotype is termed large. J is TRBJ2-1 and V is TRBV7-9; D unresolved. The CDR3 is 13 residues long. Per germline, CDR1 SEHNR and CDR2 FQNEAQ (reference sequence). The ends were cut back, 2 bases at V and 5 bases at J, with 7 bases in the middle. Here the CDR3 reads CASSLISNNEQFF. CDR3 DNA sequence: TGTGCCAGCAGCTTAATCTCTAACAATGAGCAGTTCTTC.

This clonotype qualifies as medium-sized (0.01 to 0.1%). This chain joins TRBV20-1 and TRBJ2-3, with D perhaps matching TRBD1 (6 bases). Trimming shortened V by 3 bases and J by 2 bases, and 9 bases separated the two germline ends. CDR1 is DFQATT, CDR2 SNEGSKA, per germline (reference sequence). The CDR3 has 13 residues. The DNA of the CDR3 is TGCAGTGCTAGGGGACAACTCACAGATACGCAGTATTTT. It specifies CSARGQLTDTQYF.

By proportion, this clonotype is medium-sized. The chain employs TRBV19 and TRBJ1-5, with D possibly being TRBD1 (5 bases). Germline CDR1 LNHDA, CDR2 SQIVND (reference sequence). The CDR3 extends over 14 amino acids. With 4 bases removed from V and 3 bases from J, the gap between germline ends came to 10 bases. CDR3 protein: CASSRDGDNQPQHF. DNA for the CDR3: TGTGCCAGTAGTAGGGACGGGGACAATCAGCCCCAGCATTTT.

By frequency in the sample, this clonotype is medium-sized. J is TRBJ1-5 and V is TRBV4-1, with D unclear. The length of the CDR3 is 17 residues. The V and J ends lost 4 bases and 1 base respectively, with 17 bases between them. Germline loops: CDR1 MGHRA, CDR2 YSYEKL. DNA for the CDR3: TGCGCCAGCAGCCTTGACGCAGTGGGAAGGAGCAATCAGCCCCAGCATTTT. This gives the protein CASSLDAVGRSNQPQHF.

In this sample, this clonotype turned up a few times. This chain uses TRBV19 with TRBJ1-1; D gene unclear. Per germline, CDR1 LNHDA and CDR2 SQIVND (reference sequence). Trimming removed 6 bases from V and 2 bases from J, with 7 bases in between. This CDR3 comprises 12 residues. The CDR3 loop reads CASRSGNTEAFF. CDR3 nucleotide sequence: TGTGCCAGTAGATCTGGAAACACTGAAGCTTTCTTT. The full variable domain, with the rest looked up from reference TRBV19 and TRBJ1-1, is DGGITQSPKYLFRKEGQNVTLSCEQNLNHDAMYWYRQDPGQGLRLIYYSQIVNDFQKGDIAEGYSVSREKKESFPLTVTSAQKNPTAFYLCASRSGNTEAFFGQGTRLTVV.

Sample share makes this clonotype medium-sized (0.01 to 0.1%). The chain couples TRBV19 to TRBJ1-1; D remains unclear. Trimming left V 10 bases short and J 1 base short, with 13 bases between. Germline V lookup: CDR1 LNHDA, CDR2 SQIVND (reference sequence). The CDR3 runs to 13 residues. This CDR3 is CATESSSNTEAFF. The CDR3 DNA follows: TGTGCCACCGAGTCCAGTTCGAACACTGAAGCTTTCTTT.

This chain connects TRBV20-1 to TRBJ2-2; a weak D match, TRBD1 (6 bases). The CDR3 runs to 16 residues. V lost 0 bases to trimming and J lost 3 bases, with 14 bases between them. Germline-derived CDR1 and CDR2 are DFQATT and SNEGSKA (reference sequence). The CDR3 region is CSARDPQGPYTGELFF. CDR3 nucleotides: TGCAGTGCTAGAGATCCCCAGGGGCCTTACACCGGGGAGCTGTTTTTT.

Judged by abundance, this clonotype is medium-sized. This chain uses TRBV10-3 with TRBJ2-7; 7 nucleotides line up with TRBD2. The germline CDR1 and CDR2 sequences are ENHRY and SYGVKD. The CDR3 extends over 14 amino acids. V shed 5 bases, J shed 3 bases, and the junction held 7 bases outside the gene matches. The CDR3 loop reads CAISNSGNVYEQYF. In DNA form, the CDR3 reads TGTGCCATCAGTAACAGCGGGAATGTCTACGAGCAGTACTTC.

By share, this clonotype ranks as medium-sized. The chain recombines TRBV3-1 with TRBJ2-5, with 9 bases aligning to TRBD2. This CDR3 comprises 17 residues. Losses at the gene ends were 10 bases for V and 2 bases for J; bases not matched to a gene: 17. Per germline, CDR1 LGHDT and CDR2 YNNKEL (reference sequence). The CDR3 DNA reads TGTGCCACTACGCCCGACCTAGCGGGGCCGATGCAAGAGACCCAGTACTTC. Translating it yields CATTPDLAGPMQETQYF.

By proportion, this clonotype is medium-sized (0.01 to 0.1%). CDR3 sequence: CASTRQTAEAFF. The CDR3 nucleotides read TGTGCCAGCACTCGACAGACCGCTGAAGCTTTCTTT. The gene calls are TRBV2 and TRBJ1-1, with D possibly matching TRBD1 (5 bases). The CDR3 runs to 12 residues. CDR1 is SNHLY and CDR2 is FYNNEI in the germline V gene. With 7 bases removed from V and 6 bases from J, the gap between germline ends came to 12 bases.

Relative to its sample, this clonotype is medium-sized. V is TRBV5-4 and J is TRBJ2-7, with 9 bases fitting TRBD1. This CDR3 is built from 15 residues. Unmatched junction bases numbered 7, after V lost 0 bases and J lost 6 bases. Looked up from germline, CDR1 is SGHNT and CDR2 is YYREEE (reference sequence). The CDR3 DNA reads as TGTGCCAGCAGCTTGGGGACAGGGGTCGGCCTCGAGCAGTACTTC. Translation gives CASSLGTGVGLEQYF. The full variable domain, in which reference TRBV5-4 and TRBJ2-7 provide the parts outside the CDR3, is ETGVTQSPTHLIKTRGQQVTLRCSSQSGHNTVSWYQQALGQGPQFIFQYYREEENGRGNFPPRFSGLQFPNYSSELNVNALELDDSALYLCASSLGTGVGLEQYFGPGTRLTVT.

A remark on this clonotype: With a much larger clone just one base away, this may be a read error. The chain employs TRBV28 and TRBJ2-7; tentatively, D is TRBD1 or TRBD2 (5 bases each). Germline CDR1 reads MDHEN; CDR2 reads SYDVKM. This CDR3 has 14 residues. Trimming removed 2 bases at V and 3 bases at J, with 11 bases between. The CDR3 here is CASSLERGSYEQYF. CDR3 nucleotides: TGTGCCAGCAGTTTAGAGAGGGGCAGCTACGAGCAGTACTTC.

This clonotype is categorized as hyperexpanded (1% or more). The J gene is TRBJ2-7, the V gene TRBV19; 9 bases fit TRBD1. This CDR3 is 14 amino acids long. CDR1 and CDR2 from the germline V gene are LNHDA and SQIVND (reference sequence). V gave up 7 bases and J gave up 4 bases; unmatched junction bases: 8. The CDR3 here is CASTPTGGIYEQYF. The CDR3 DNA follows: TGTGCCAGTACTCCGACAGGGGGAATATACGAGCAGTACTTC.

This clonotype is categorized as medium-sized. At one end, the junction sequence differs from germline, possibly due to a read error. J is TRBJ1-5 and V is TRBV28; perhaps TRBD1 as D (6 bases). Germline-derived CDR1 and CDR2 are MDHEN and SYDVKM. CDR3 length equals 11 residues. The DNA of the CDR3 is TGTGCCAGCAGTCGGAGCAGGGGCGTTTATTTT. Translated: CASSRSRGVYF.

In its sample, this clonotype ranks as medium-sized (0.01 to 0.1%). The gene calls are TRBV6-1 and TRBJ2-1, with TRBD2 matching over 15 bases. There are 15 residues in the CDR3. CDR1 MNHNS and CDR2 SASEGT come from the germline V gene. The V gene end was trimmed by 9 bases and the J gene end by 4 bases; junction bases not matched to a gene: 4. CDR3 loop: CASTGLAGGYNEQFF. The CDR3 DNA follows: TGTGCCAGTACCGGACTAGCGGGGGGGTACAATGAGCAGTTCTTC.

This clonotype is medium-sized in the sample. CDR3 region: CASSSWTGVNEKLFF. The CDR3 region has the DNA TGTGCCAGCAGTTCCTGGACAGGGGTGAATGAAAAACTGTTTTTT. The chain couples TRBV27 to TRBJ1-4, with TRBD1 matching 9 bases. From germline, CDR1 is MNHEY and CDR2 SMNVEV (reference sequence). The CDR3 length is 15 residues. V shed 4 bases, J shed 5 bases, and the junction held 5 bases outside the gene matches.

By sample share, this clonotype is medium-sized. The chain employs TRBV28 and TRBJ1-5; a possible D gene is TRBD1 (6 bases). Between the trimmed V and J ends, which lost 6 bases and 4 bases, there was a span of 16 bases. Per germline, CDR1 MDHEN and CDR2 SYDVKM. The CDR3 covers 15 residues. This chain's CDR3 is CASSSRGLGNQPQHF. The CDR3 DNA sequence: TGTGCCAGCAGCTCCAGGGGTCTAGGTAATCAGCCCCAGCATTTT.

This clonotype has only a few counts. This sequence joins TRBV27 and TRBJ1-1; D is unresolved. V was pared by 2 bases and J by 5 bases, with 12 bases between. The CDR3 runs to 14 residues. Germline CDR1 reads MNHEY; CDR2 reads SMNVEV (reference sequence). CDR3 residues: CASSLVAVTTEAFF. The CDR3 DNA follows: TGTGCCAGCAGTTTAGTCGCAGTAACGACTGAAGCTTTCTTT.